Each of the 28 T cell receptor beta chains below was sequenced from the same sample in a study of T-cell memory formation after mild COVID-19. In TCRdb, the 5' RACE reads were re-called with MiXCR into one record per CDR3 protein. This table has around 320,000 distinct CDR3 sequences, under 30% appearing once. Sequencing used PBMCs or a T cell subset sorted from them (not recorded which). These receptor sequences come from an adult woman who had mild COVID-19 (a few samples of this study predate the infection). Cell type and time point are not known.

This clonotype has more than one count but fewer than ten. This chain's CDR3 is CASSRGQGTYEQYF. CDR3 sequence (DNA): TGTGCCAGCAGCCGCGGACAGGGAACCTACGAGCAGTACTTC. The chain uses TRBV3-1 and TRBJ2-7; 8 nucleotides agree with TRBD1. After removal of 4 bases from V and 2 bases from J, the junction contained 4 bases not matched to a gene. Per the germline V gene, CDR1 is LGHDT and CDR2 is YNNKEL (reference sequence). This CDR3 region has 14 residues.

CDR3 residues: CASSVGGGGADTQYF. In DNA form, the CDR3 reads TGTGCCAGCAGCGTAGGGGGCGGGGGAGCAGATACGCAGTATTTT. The V call is TRBV9, the J call TRBJ2-3; the match to TRBD2 covers 7 bases. This CDR3 spans 15 amino acids. The germline gives CDR1 SGDLS, CDR2 YYNGEE. The V and J ends lost 0 bases and 4 bases, in that order; junction bases with no gene match: 5.

This clonotype was found a few times. The chain joins TRBV9 to TRBJ2-7; D may correspond to TRBD1 or TRBD2 (5 bases each). The CDR3 sequence is 16 residues long. V gave up 0 bases and J gave up 3 bases, with 16 bases separating them. CDR1 and CDR2 (germline): SGDLS, YYNGEE. DNA for the CDR3: TGTGCCAGCAGCGTAGGGTCCGGGACCCTCGACTACGAGCAGTACTTC. This codes for CASSVGSGTLDYEQYF.

The chain links TRBV5-1 to TRBJ2-7; D may be TRBD1 (5 bases). Germline-derived CDR1 and CDR2 are SGHRS and YFSETQ. This CDR3 comprises 15 residues. Trimming stripped 0 bases from V and 7 bases from J, with 17 bases between. The CDR3 DNA follows: TGCGCCAGCAGCTTGGCGCCGCAGGGCTCGGAAGAGCAGTACTTC. It yields the protein CASSLAPQGSEEQYF.

There are a few counts of this clonotype. The V gene is TRBV7-9, the J gene TRBJ2-7, with 7 bases fitting TRBD1. The junction had 7 bases not matched to a gene; V was cut back by 1 base and J by 4 bases. The CDR3 length is 15 residues. CDR1 and CDR2 from the germline V gene are SEHNR and FQNEAQ (reference sequence). The CDR3 sequence: CASSLDDRVSYEQYF. DNA for the CDR3: TGTGCCAGCAGCTTAGATGACAGGGTATCGTACGAGCAGTACTTC.

This clonotype was observed a few times. The chain carries TRBV7-3 and TRBJ2-7, with D uncertain. Germline CDR1 is SGHTA and CDR2 is FQGTGA. V was shortened by 2 bases and J by 5 bases, with 10 bases between the two germline ends. This CDR3 region has 13 residues. The CDR3 protein is CASSLGLVDEQYF. The DNA of the CDR3 is TGTGCCAGCAGCTTAGGGCTGGTGGACGAGCAGTACTTC.

This clonotype has just one count. The chain couples TRBV4-1 to TRBJ1-1; 7 bases line up with TRBD1. The length of the CDR3 is 15 residues. V trimming: 3 bases; J trimming: 4 bases; junction bases outside the gene matches: 8. Germline loops: CDR1 MGHRA, CDR2 YSYEKL. CDR3 sequence reads: CASSHGGAGGTEAFF. CDR3 DNA sequence: TGCGCCAGCAGCCACGGGGGGGCAGGGGGCACTGAAGCTTTCTTT.

The J gene is TRBJ2-3, the V gene TRBV6-2 or TRBV6-3, with D perhaps matching TRBD1 or TRBD2 (5 bases each). CDR1 MNHEY and CDR2 SVGEGT come from the germline V gene. The CDR3 loop spans 12 amino acids. V was pared by 5 bases and J by 6 bases, with 9 bases between. The CDR3 coding sequence is TGTGCCAGCAGTGTCTGGGGGGATACGCAGTATTTT. This sequence encodes CASSVWGDTQYF.

This clonotype was seen more than once but under ten times. The chain couples TRBV30 to TRBJ2-4; D gene unclear. Per germline, CDR1 GTSNPN and CDR2 SVGIG (reference sequence). V lost 1 base to trimming and J lost 7 bases, with 5 bases between them. The CDR3 sequence is 11 residues long. CDR3 coding DNA: TGTGCCTGGAGTGCGAGGAACATTCAGTACTTC. Translating it yields CAWSARNIQYF.

This rearrangement joins TRBV18 to TRBJ1-4; D ambiguous. CDR3 length: 15 amino acids. Trimming stripped 8 bases from V and 4 bases from J, with 17 bases between. The germline V gene has CDR1 KGHSH and CDR2 LQKENI. The CDR3 is CASADPQKVNEKLFF. Here the CDR3 DNA reads TGTGCCAGCGCAGACCCCCAGAAGGTTAATGAAAAACTGTTTTTT. Full variable domain (missing parts from reference TRBV18 and TRBJ1-4): NAGVMQNPRHLVRRRGQEARLRCSPMKGHSHVYWYRQLPEEGLKFMVYLQKENIIDESGMPKERFSAEFPKEGPSILRIQQVVRGDSAAYFCASADPQKVNEKLFFGSGTQLSVL.

The CDR3 protein is CASSEGGPTPLGGYTF. The CDR3 nucleotides read TGTGCCAGCAGTGAAGGGGGCCCCACCCCCCTGGGTGGCTACACCTTC. V usage is TRBV6-1 and J usage is TRBJ1-2; TRBD1 is a possible D gene (5 bases). The CDR3 runs 16 residues. Germline values: CDR1 MNHNS, CDR2 SASEGT. Deletions cut 1 base from V and 7 bases from J, with 19 bases between.

The chain couples TRBV20-1 to TRBJ1-6; 7 bases match TRBD1. Unmatched junction bases numbered 7, after V lost 3 bases and J lost 8 bases. The CDR3 contains 14 residues. Per the germline V gene, CDR1 is DFQATT and CDR2 is SNEGSKA (reference sequence). CDR3 in amino acids: CSASLIRGDSPLHF. The CDR3, as DNA: TGCAGTGCTAGTCTTATCAGGGGGGATTCACCCCTCCACTTT.

This clonotype was observed a few times. This rearrangement joins TRBV6-1 to TRBJ2-2; a possible D gene is TRBD2 (5 bases). The germline V gene encodes CDR1 MNHNS and CDR2 SASEGT. V was cut by 4 bases and J by 7 bases, with 13 bases left in between. The length of the CDR3 is 14 residues. The CDR3 coding sequence is TGTGCCAGCAGTGGACGGACTTCCAGCGGGGAGCTGTTTTTT. This encodes CASSGRTSSGELFF.

This sequence joins TRBV5-1 and TRBJ2-7; unclear D gene. CDR1 and CDR2 (germline): SGHRS, YFSETQ. The CDR3 spans 13 residues. The V and J ends lost 0 bases and 3 bases respectively, with 7 bases between them. CDR3 sequence (DNA): TGCGCCAGCAGCTTGGAGTTGATCTACGAGCAGTACTTC. This sequence encodes CASSLELIYEQYF. Based on the CDR3 plus reference TRBV5-1 and TRBJ2-7, the full variable domain is KAGVTQTPRYLIKTRGQQVTLSCSPISGHRSVSWYQQTPGQGLQFLFEYFSETQRNKGNFPGRFSGRQFSNSRSEMNVSTLELGDSALYLCASSLELIYEQYFGPGTRLTVT.

This clonotype was detected a few times. The J gene is TRBJ2-7, the V gene TRBV20-1; D not certain. Trimming removed 3 bases from V and 3 bases from J, with 12 bases in between. In germline, CDR1 is DFQATT, CDR2 SNEGSKA (reference sequence). This CDR3 has 13 residues. Here the CDR3 reads CSASESTVYEQYF. CDR3 bases: TGCAGTGCTAGTGAATCGACCGTCTACGAGCAGTACTTC.

This clonotype showed up many times. This chain connects TRBV7-9 to TRBJ1-3; a weak D match, TRBD1 (6 bases). There are 18 residues in the CDR3. V was shortened by 5 bases and J by 5 bases, with 25 bases between the two germline ends. Looked up from germline, CDR1 is SEHNR and CDR2 is FQNEAQ (reference sequence). The CDR3 loop reads CASSPGAGRVGQRNTIYF. For the CDR3, the DNA is TGTGCCAGCAGCCCGGGGGCAGGAAGAGTTGGGCAGCGAAACACCATATATTTT.

The chain couples TRBV18 to TRBJ2-7; TRBD1 matches 12 bases. This CDR3 spans 17 amino acids. In germline, CDR1 is KGHSH, CDR2 LQKENI. J gave up 3 bases and V 4 bases, and 10 bases lay outside the gene matches. In DNA form, the CDR3 reads TGTGCCAGCTCACGCGAGCTCGGGACAGGGGGCGGCTACGAGCAGTACTTC. It translates to CASSRELGTGGGYEQYF.

The chain is built from TRBV12-3 or TRBV12-4 and TRBJ2-1, with a tentative D call TRBD1 (5 bases). This CDR3 is built from 14 residues. With 6 bases removed from V and 5 bases from J, the gap between germline ends came to 14 bases. CDR3 residues: CASSPWGSDNEQFF. The CDR3 nucleotides read TGTGCCAGCAGCCCCTGGGGCAGTGACAATGAGCAGTTCTTC.

This clonotype was detected a few times. V and J are TRBV29-1 and TRBJ2-2; D uncertain. Germline V CDR1 and CDR2: SQVTM, ANQGSEA. The CDR3 is 11 amino acids. The germline V and J ends were trimmed by 5 bases and 4 bases, with 5 bases remaining between them. CDR3: CSVLTTGELFF. CDR3 DNA sequence: TGCAGCGTTCTGACCACCGGGGAGCTGTTTTTT.

The V call is TRBV5-1, the J call TRBJ2-5, with D possibly matching TRBD2 (5 bases). V lost 2 bases and J 2 bases, leaving 22 bases between the germline ends. The CDR3 is 18 residues long. CDR1 SGHRS and CDR2 YFSETQ come from the germline V gene. Here the CDR3 DNA reads TGCGCCAGCAGCTTAGGCTCCCTAGCCGCCGCCTCTCAAGAGACCCAGTACTTC. Residues: CASSLGSLAAASQETQYF.

This clonotype was seen more than once but under ten times. V gene TRBV18 combines with J gene TRBJ2-3; either TRBD1 or TRBD2 may supply D (6 bases each). CDR3 length equals 15 residues. Trimming pared 6 bases from V and 6 bases from J, leaving 19 bases between. Germline V gene data show CDR1 as KGHSH and CDR2 as LQKENI. The CDR3 sequence: CASSPGGGHGDTQYF. CDR3 bases: TGTGCCAGCTCCCCCGGAGGGGGGCACGGGGATACGCAGTATTTT.

The V call is TRBV6-2 or TRBV6-3, the J call TRBJ2-5; 9 nucleotides align to TRBD2. The CDR3 is 17 amino acids. After removal of 1 base from V and 5 bases from J, the junction contained 11 bases not matched to a gene. Germline V gene sequence: CDR1 MNHEY, CDR2 SVGEGT. The CDR3 protein is CASSYFGTSSRQETQYF. CDR3 DNA sequence: TGTGCCAGCAGTTACTTTGGGACTAGCAGCCGACAGGAGACCCAGTACTTC.

Only a few counts were recorded for this clonotype. This sequence joins TRBV10-3 and TRBJ2-3, with TRBD2 matching over 8 bases. The CDR3 has 16 residues. After removal of 0 bases from V and 8 bases from J, the junction contained 10 bases not matched to a gene. The germline gives CDR1 ENHRY, CDR2 SYGVKD. The CDR3 region has the DNA TGTGCCATCAGTGAGTCCAAACTAGCGGACCGAGGTACGCAGTATTTT. It translates to CAISESKLADRGTQYF.

The V and J genes are TRBV6-5 and TRBJ2-1; 7 bases map to TRBD1. Germline V gene sequence: CDR1 MNHEY, CDR2 SVGAGI. The CDR3 has 13 amino acids. The ends lost 3 bases at V and 10 bases at J; junction bases unmatched: 6. CDR3 bases: TGTGCCAGCAGTTATCGGGCCAGGGGGGAGCAGTTCTTC. It is translated as CASSYRARGEQFF.

The chain has TRBV3-1 and TRBJ1-1, with TRBD1 matching 8 bases. The junction had 4 bases not matched to a gene; V was cut back by 3 bases and J by 1 base. The CDR3 has 15 amino acids. Germline V gives CDR1 LGHDT, CDR2 YNNKEL (reference sequence). This chain's CDR3 is CASSQHGQGNTEAFF. Written as DNA, the CDR3 is TGTGCCAGCAGCCAGCATGGACAGGGGAACACTGAAGCTTTCTTT.

This rearrangement joins TRBV2 to TRBJ2-7; D is possibly TRBD1 or TRBD2 (5 bases each). The CDR3 totals 15 residues. V dropped 7 bases and J dropped 0 bases, with 16 bases sitting between them. Germline V CDR1 and CDR2: SNHLY, FYNNEI. The CDR3 is CASTIAPGSSYEQYF. The CDR3 nucleotides are TGTGCCAGCACAATAGCCCCAGGGAGCTCCTACGAGCAGTACTTC.

V and J are TRBV7-2 and TRBJ1-1; D remains ambiguous. Germline loops: CDR1 SGHTA, CDR2 FQGNSA. The ends were cut back, 1 base at V and 1 base at J, with 16 bases in the middle. The CDR3 spans 17 residues. CDR3 amino acids: CASSLEGRGFGNTEAFF. Written as DNA, the CDR3 is TGTGCCAGCAGCTTAGAGGGAAGAGGATTCGGGAACACTGAAGCTTTCTTT.

This clonotype was picked up many times. The rearrangement links TRBV20-1 to TRBJ2-4; 7 bases align to TRBD2. The CDR3 spans 12 residues. The germline CDR1 and CDR2 sequences are DFQATT and SNEGSKA (reference sequence). V was pared by 0 bases and J by 15 bases, with 8 bases of the junction left unmatched. Here the CDR3 DNA reads TGCAGTGCTAGAGATCGACTAGCCGGACGGTACTTC. Protein sequence: CSARDRLAGRYF.